The sequence of this T cell receptor (beta chain) was determined in a study of blood T cell repertoires in COVID-19 (dated by TCRdb to 2019 to 2021). The study in broad terms: Samples from collaborators originated in the United States, Italy and Spain and spanned both the acute and convalescent phases of COVID-19. The repertoires were made available in a free public database intended to serve as a resource for research on the immune response to SARS-CoV-2. The prospective study material was composed of cDNA or gDNA derived from T cells, B-cell-depleted T cells, or PBMCs. Deeply sampled blood TCRbeta repertoires from subjects exposed to, actively infected with, or recovered from COVID-19 were included in the dataset. The samples were drawn from the first 160 participants of the ongoing ImmuneRACE study and from 1,200 or so subjects provided by 6 global collaborators. A de-identified subject ID, COVID-19 status, age in years and sex were almost always included in the sample metadata. HLA class I and class II types, where available, came from metadata supplied by the sample provider rather than from assay-based typing.

As concerns this clone: Its antigen target is currently unknown. No much larger clone exists at a distance of one base, and base qualities are not known.

TCRbeta CDR3 regions were amplified from genomic DNA using the immunoSEQ Assay, a bias-controlled multiplex PCR. The published analysis was carried out like this. Nucleated cell counts per sample were estimated from amplification of reference gene primers within the assay. To quantify the absolute abundance of each unique TCRbeta CDR3 rearrangement, sequence reads were collapsed and filtered. For each sample, productive Simpson clonality was calculated as the square root of Simpson's diversity index over productive rearrangements. In TCRdb, the immuneACCESS table is reduced to in-frame sequences with V and J assigned. These tables do not hold every clone; where another copy was compared, an unresolved V gene accounts for under half, and the others remain unexplained. V and J calls and clone size come straight from that table; D and trimming were deduced from the DNA. The sample contains about 240,000 clones, 85% of them found a single time. The ten most abundant clones make up about 5.1% of the sample.

The research as a whole found: The quantity of clinical and demographic metadata differed by source and by participant and was supplied without curation.

One collaborating source in Seattle enrolled patients while the patients were actively infected and followed the patients over time throughout the course of disease. Each collaborating institution followed its own protocols to collect whole blood in K2EDTA tubes. For TCRbeta analysis, collaborators shipped samples as frozen whole blood, isolated PBMCs, or DNA extracted from either of those sample types. Sequenced sample: peripheral blood. The clonotype was recovered from a man aged 45 to 65 with COVID-19, enrolled during active disease.

The CDR3 protein: CASSDPDTITGELFF. The bases are TGTGCCAGCAGTGACCCCGACACGATCACCGGGGAGCTGTTTTTT. The chain was built from TRBV2 and TRBJ2-2, with the D gene not confidently named. V lost 3 bases and J lost 4 bases; the stretch between them is 12 bases long. CDR1 SNHLY and CDR2 FYNNEI are derived from the germline V gene. Reading from cysteine to phenylalanine, the CDR3 counts 15 amino acids. The entry retains the CDR3 DNA only, 45 bases that are in frame from base 1. Supplemented by the reference TRBV2 and TRBJ2-2 proteins around the CDR3, the complete variable domain is EPEVTQTPSHQVTQMGQEVILRCVPISNHLYFYWYRQILGQKVEFLVSFYNNEISEKSEIFDDQFSVERPDGSNFTLKIRSTKLEDSAMYFCASSDPDTITGELFFGEGSRLTVL.